This passage covers 18 T cell receptor beta chains from one sample sequenced in a study of cytomegalovirus exposure and HLA in healthy donors. Repertoires were generated with immunoSEQ multiplex PCR, while TCRdb's copy carries only in-frame clones and drops some. This table holds roughly 150,000 clones, approximately 82% found once. The sequenced sample was PBMCs. The source is a man aged 25 to 45 in good health and CMV-seropositive.

This clone has only one observation. The V gene is TRBV5-1, the J gene TRBJ2-6; D is possibly TRBD2 (6 bases). The CDR3 spans 18 residues. CDR1 is SGHRS and CDR2 is YFSETQ in the germline V gene. V was cut by 4 bases and J by 0 bases, with 17 bases left in between. CDR3 coding DNA: TGCGCCAGCAGCAGAGAAGGGGCGGGGTTCTCTGGGGCCAACGTCCTGACTTTC. This encodes CASSREGAGFSGANVLTF.

The chain employs TRBV7-7 and TRBJ2-7; 8 nucleotides agree with TRBD1. V lost 11 bases and J lost 3; bases outside the gene matches: 9. The CDR3 spans 13 residues. Germline loops: CDR1 SSHAT, CDR2 FNYEAQ (reference sequence). This chain's CDR3 is CAVGGDRGYEQYF. CDR3 DNA: TGTGCCGTCGGGGGCGACAGGGGCTACGAGCAGTACTTC.

The chain combines TRBV25-1 with TRBJ2-1; tentatively, D is TRBD2 (5 bases). The CDR3 length is 15 residues. V was cut by 6 bases and J by 2 bases, with 14 bases left in between. Germline-derived CDR1 and CDR2 are MGHDK and SYGVNS. CDR3 bases: TGTGCCAGCAGCGATAGCGCGGCGGCCTACAATGAGCAGTTCTTC. Its protein is CASSDSAAAYNEQFF.

The V and J genes are TRBV19 and TRBJ1-2, with 10 bases that match TRBD1. The J segment lost 6 bases and the V segment lost 6 bases, leaving 7 bases of the junction unmatched. CDR1 and CDR2 (germline): LNHDA, SQIVND (reference sequence). The CDR3 extends over 14 amino acids. CDR3 nucleotides: TGTGCCAGTAGGGAGGACAGGGGGTACAATGGCTACACCTTC. Its translation: CASREDRGYNGYTF.

The V gene is TRBV4-3, the J gene TRBJ2-3; 12 bases are a match to TRBD2. J gave up 6 bases and V 4 bases, and 20 bases lay outside the gene matches. The CDR3 length is 20 residues. Germline lookup yields CDR1 LGHNA and CDR2 YSLEER. Here the CDR3 reads CASSLLARASGGALSDTQYF. For the CDR3, the DNA is TGCGCCAGCAGCCTCCTCGCCCGGGCTAGCGGGGGGGCCTTATCGGATACGCAGTATTTT.

This clone was detected a few times. The V gene is TRBV7-3, the J gene TRBJ2-2; D gene unclear. V was clipped by 7 bases and J by 7 bases, with 7 bases between them. Germline lookup yields CDR1 SGHTA and CDR2 FQGTGA. The CDR3 loop spans 11 amino acids. The CDR3 region is CASTPIGELFF. The CDR3 bases are TGTGCCAGCACCCCCATCGGGGAGCTGTTTTTT.

The J gene is TRBJ1-1, the V gene TRBV7-9; TRBD1 might be the D (6 bases). Trimming stripped 8 bases from V and 4 bases from J, with 14 bases between. The CDR3 consists of 13 residues. Germline CDR1 is SEHNR and CDR2 is FQNEAQ (reference sequence). CDR3 nucleotide sequence: TGTGCCAGCCGCCAGGGGAACGGCACTGAAGCTTTCTTT. Its protein is CASRQGNGTEAFF.

V and J are TRBV10-3 and TRBJ1-4; 7 bases are shared with TRBD1. Germline CDR1 ENHRY, CDR2 SYGVKD. V gave up 1 base and J gave up 8 bases; unmatched junction bases: 7. CDR3 length equals 15 residues. CDR3 in amino acids: CAISEFRGAEEKLFF. Written as DNA, the CDR3 is TGTGCCATCAGTGAGTTCAGGGGGGCCGAGGAAAAACTGTTTTTT.

This chain links TRBV11-2 with TRBJ2-2; D ambiguous. V shed 0 bases and J shed 4 bases, with 15 bases lying between them. Germline V gives CDR1 SGHAT, CDR2 FQNNGV. This CDR3 spans 17 amino acids. DNA for the CDR3: TGTGCCAGCAGCTTAGATTTTACCATGGGCCCCACCGGGGAGCTGTTTTTT. Translating gives CASSLDFTMGPTGELFF.

The chain combines TRBV7-2 with TRBJ2-3; 10 nucleotides align to TRBD2. The junction had 4 bases not matched to a gene; V was cut back by 5 bases and J by 5 bases. From germline, CDR1 is SGHTA and CDR2 FQGNSA. CDR3 size: 14 residues. The CDR3 sequence: CASSLLAGIDTQYF. CDR3 bases: TGTGCCAGCAGCCTACTAGCGGGGATAGATACGCAGTATTTT. Filled out from reference TRBV7-2 and TRBJ2-3, the complete variable domain reads GAGVSQSPSNKVTEKGKDVELRCDPISGHTALYWYRQSLGQGLEFLIYFQGNSAPDKSGLPSDRFSAERTGGSVSTLTIQRTQQEDSAVYLCASSLLAGIDTQYFGPGTRLTVL.

This chain connects TRBV29-1 to TRBJ1-1; D is perhaps TRBD1 (6 bases). There are 14 residues in the CDR3. Trimming took off 2 bases at V and 5 bases at J, with 15 bases between the two ends. CDR1 SQVTM and CDR2 ANQGSEA come from the germline V gene. CDR3 nucleotides: TGCAGCGTTGAATATGCCAGGGGTGGAACTGAAGCTTTCTTT. Translating it yields CSVEYARGGTEAFF.

The chain joins TRBV2 to TRBJ2-1; TRBD2 matches at 11 bases. The junction had 13 bases not matched to a gene; V was cut back by 3 bases and J by 0 bases. Per the germline V gene, CDR1 is SNHLY and CDR2 is FYNNEI. The CDR3 has 20 amino acids. CDR3 bases: TGTGCCAGCAGTGATCCTCAGGGCATACTAGCGGGGGACTCCTACAATGAGCAGTTCTTC. This codes for CASSDPQGILAGDSYNEQFF. Looking up the rest from reference TRBV2 and TRBJ2-1 gives the full variable domain: EPEVTQTPSHQVTQMGQEVILRCVPISNHLYFYWYRQILGQKVEFLVSFYNNEISEKSEIFDDQFSVERPDGSNFTLKIRSTKLEDSAMYFCASSDPQGILAGDSYNEQFFGPGTRLTVL.

The chain joins TRBV10-3 to TRBJ1-2; 7 positions agree with TRBD1. Germline lookup yields CDR1 ENHRY and CDR2 SYGVKD. The CDR3 has 13 amino acids. The J segment lost 4 bases and the V segment lost 11 bases, leaving 10 bases of the junction unmatched. The CDR3 DNA reads as TGTGCCTCCGGCGACAGGGCTCTCTATGGCTACACCTTC. Protein: CASGDRALYGYTF.

The V call is TRBV19, the J call TRBJ2-2; D might be TRBD2 (5 bases). Trimming stripped 6 bases from V and 3 bases from J, with 11 bases between. The CDR3 is 14 residues long. Germline V gene sequence: CDR1 LNHDA, CDR2 SQIVND (reference sequence). CDR3 nucleotides: TGTGCCAGTAGCTTCGGACTTCACACCGGGGAGCTGTTTTTT. This sequence encodes CASSFGLHTGELFF.

The CDR3 loop reads CSVIAGASYNEQFF. The CDR3 nucleotides read TGCAGCGTGATAGCGGGGGCCTCTTACAATGAGCAGTTCTTC. The V and J genes are TRBV29-1 and TRBJ2-1; 9 bases map to TRBD2. Germline trimming cut 6 bases from V and 4 bases from J; bases unmatched to any gene: 7. This CDR3 has 14 residues. Germline V CDR1 and CDR2: SQVTM, ANQGSEA.

In its sample, this clone was seen once. The CDR3 reads CASGRTGVTNEKLFF. CDR3 DNA: TGTGCCAGCGGACGGACAGGGGTAACTAATGAAAAACTGTTTTTT. This rearrangement joins TRBV5-6 to TRBJ1-4; TRBD1 agrees at 9 bases. Germline V lookup: CDR1 SGHDT, CDR2 YYEEEE. V dropped 7 bases and J dropped 1; count of bases not matched to a gene: 5. The CDR3 runs to 15 residues.

This chain links TRBV5-1 with TRBJ2-1, with D maybe TRBD2 (7 bases). CDR3 length: 15 amino acids. Germline CDR1 and CDR2: SGHRS and YFSETQ. Trimming removed 2 bases at V and 3 bases at J, with 12 bases between. CDR3 coding DNA: TGCGCCAGCAGCTTTGGGAGGGGGATCTACAATGAGCAGTTCTTC. This sequence encodes CASSFGRGIYNEQFF. Supplemented by reference TRBV5-1 and TRBJ2-1, the full variable domain reads KAGVTQTPRYLIKTRGQQVTLSCSPISGHRSVSWYQQTPGQGLQFLFEYFSETQRNKGNFPGRFSGRQFSNSRSEMNVSTLELGDSALYLCASSFGRGIYNEQFFGPGTRLTVL.

The chain employs TRBV7-2 and TRBJ2-3, with a tentative D call TRBD1 (5 bases). The germline V gene has CDR1 SGHTA and CDR2 FQGNSA. The CDR3 is 15 residues long. V lost 5 bases, J lost 3 bases, and 15 bases lay in between. Here the CDR3 reads CASSGDTKGTDTQYF. The CDR3, as DNA: TGTGCCAGCAGCGGCGACACTAAGGGGACAGATACGCAGTATTTT.